This T cell receptor (beta chain) emerged from a study of T cells in women clearing cervical HPV infection. The table came from immunoSEQ multiplex PCR; TCRdb's copy has only in-frame clones and leaves some out. The sample table sets out tens of thousands of clones. The germline V and J ends were trimmed by 3 bases and 5 bases, with 18 bases remaining between them. Germline CDR1 and CDR2: LNHNV and YYDKDF (reference sequence). This CDR3 has 16 amino acids. On this clone itself: The CDR3 extends 3 residues past the end of the read, so its final part is completed from the germline J gene.

This clonotype originated in a woman between 18 and 75 years old with a cervical HPV16 infection that either progressed to CIN3+ or cleared (not recorded which). Specimen: blood buffy coat. The chain joins TRBV15 to TRBJ2-3; TRBD2 is a possible D gene (6 bases). Here the CDR3 reads CATSSLFGGAEDTQYF. CDR3 DNA (partial): TGTGCCACCAGCAGCCTTTTCGGGGGTGCTGAAGATACG.